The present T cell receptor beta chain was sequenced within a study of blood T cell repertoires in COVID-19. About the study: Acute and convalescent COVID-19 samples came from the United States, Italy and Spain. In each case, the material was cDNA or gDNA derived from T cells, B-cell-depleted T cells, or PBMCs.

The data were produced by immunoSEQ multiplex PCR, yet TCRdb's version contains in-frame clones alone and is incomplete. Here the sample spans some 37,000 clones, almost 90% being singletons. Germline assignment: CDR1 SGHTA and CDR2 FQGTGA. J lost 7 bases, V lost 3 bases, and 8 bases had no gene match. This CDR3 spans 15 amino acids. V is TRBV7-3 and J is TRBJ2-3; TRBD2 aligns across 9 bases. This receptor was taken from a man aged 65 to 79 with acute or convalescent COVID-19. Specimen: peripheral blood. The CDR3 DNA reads TGTGCCAGCAGCTTGCTAGCGGGGTTCGGAAATACGCAGTATTTT. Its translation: CASSLLAGFGNTQYF.